The entry that follows covers one T cell receptor (beta chain) sequence. The antigen is not known. This likely traces to a read error, being one base from a far larger clone. This record belongs to a study of regulatory T cells in long-lasting Graves disease. Study-wide results and limits: TRBV28, TRBJ1-2 and TRBJ2-5 were segments that persistent disease favored. TCR diversity was lower in persistent than newly diagnosed Graves' disease.

Germline V gene sequence: CDR1 SNHLY, CDR2 FYNNEI. CDR3 length: 12 residues. TCR beta libraries were built with iRepertoire HTBI primers and Arm-PCR of CDR3 regions. Source study methods: Segment identification across samples yielded around 60 TRBV and more than twelve TRBJ segments. TCRdb re-derived calls from the multiplex PCR reads in MiXCR, one entry per CDR3 protein. TCRdb, not the authors, supplied the V and J calls. The repertoire holds approximately 250,000 distinct CDR3 sequences, about 17% seen once, with over 20% in the top ten. The time point: newly diagnosed GD, antithyroid drugs for less than 3 months. Generation of the TCR library employed RNA extracted from PBMCs. In Xi'an, China, an endocrinology department was the source of patients.

Sequenced here: peripheral blood mononuclear cells (PBMCs), sampled at new diagnosis, from a patient treated with antithyroid drugs. The genes are TRBV2 and TRBJ2-5; D call uncertain. The DNA end lines up better with TRBJ2-1; the J call may be wrong. The origin of this receptor is a female donor with Graves disease. CDR3 sequence: CASRRTSYEQFF. The CDR3 DNA sequence: TGTGCCAGCAGACGGACCTCCTACGAGCAGTTCTTC.